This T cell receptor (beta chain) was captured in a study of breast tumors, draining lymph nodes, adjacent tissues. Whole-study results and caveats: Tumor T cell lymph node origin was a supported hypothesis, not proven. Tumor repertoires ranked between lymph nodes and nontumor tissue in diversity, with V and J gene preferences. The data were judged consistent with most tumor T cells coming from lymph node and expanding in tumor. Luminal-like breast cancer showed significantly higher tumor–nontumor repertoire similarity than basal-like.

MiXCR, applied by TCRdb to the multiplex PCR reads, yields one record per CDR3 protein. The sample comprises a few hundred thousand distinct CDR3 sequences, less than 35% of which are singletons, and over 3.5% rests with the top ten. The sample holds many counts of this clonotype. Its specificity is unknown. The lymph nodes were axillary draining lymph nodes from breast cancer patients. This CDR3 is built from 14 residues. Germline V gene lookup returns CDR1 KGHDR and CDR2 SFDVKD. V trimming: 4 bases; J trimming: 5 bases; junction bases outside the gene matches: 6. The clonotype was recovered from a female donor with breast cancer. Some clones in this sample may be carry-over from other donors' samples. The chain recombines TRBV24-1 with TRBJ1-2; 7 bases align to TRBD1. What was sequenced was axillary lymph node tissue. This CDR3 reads CATSDEGQKYGYTF. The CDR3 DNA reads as TGTGCCACCAGTGACGAGGGACAGAAATATGGCTACACCTTC.